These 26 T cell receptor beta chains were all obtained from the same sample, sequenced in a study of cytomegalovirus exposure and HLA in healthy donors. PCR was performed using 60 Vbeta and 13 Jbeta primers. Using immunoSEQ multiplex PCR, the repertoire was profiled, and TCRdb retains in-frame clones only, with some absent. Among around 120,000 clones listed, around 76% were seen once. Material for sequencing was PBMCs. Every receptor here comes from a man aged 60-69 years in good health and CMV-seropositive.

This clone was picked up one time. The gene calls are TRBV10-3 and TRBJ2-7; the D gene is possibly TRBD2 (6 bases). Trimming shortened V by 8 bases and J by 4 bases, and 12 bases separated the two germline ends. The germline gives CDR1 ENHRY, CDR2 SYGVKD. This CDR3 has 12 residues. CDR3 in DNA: TGTGCCATCGGGGGAGCGGGTTACGAGCAGTACTTC. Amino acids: CAIGGAGYEQYF.

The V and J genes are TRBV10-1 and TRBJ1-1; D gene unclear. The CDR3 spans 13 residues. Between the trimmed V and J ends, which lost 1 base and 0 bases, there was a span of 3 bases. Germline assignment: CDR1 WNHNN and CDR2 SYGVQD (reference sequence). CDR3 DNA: TGCGCCAGCAGTGAGTATATGAACACTGAAGCTTTCTTT. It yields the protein CASSEYMNTEAFF.

The CDR3 DNA reads TGTGCCTGGAGTCCCGGGGTCACAGATACGCAGTATTTT. Protein: CAWSPGVTDTQYF. The chain uses TRBV30 and TRBJ2-3; maybe TRBD2 (5 bases). Per the germline V gene, CDR1 is GTSNPN and CDR2 is SVGIG (reference sequence). The CDR3 sequence is 13 residues long. V was cut by 2 bases and J by 2 bases, with 8 bases left in between.

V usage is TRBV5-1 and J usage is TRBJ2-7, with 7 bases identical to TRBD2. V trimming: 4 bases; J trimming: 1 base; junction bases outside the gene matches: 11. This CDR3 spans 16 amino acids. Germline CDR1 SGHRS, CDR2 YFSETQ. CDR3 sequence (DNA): TGCGCCAGCAGCGGGGGGGGTAGGGGAGGATCCTACGAGCAGTACTTC. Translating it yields CASSGGGRGGSYEQYF.

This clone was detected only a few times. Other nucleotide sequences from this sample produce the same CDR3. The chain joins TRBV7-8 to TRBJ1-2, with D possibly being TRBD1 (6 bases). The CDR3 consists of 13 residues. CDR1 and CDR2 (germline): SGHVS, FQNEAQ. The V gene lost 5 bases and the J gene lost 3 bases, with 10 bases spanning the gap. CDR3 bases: TGTGCCAGCAGCCCTGGGGGCGACTATGGCTACACCTTC. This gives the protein CASSPGGDYGYTF.

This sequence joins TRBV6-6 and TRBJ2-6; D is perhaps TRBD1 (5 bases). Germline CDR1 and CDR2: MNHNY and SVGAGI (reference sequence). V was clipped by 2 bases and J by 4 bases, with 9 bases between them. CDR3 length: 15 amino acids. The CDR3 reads CASSYTRAGANVLTF. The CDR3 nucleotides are TGTGCCAGCAGTTACACCAGGGCAGGGGCCAACGTCCTGACTTTC.

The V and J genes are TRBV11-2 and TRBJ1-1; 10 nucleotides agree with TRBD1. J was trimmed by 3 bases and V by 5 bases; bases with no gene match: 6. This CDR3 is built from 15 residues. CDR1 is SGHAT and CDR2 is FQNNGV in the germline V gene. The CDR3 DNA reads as TGTGCCAGCAGCCCGGGGACAGGGGTAGACACTGAAGCTTTCTTT. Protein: CASSPGTGVDTEAFF.

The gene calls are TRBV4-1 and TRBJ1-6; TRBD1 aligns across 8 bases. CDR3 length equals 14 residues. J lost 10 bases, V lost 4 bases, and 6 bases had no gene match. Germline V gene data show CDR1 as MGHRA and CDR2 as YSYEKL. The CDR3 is CASSLGQGGSPLHF. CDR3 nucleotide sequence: TGCGCCAGCAGCCTCGGACAGGGCGGATCACCCCTCCACTTT.

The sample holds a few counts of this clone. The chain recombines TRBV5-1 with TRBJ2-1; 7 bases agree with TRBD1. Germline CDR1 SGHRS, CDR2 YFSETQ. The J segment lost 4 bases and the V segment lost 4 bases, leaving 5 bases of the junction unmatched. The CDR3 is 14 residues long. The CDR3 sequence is CASSEADRYNEQFF. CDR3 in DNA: TGCGCCAGCAGCGAAGCGGACAGGTACAATGAGCAGTTCTTC. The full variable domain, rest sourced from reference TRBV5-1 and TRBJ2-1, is KAGVTQTPRYLIKTRGQQVTLSCSPISGHRSVSWYQQTPGQGLQFLFEYFSETQRNKGNFPGRFSGRQFSNSRSEMNVSTLELGDSALYLCASSEADRYNEQFFGPGTRLTVL.

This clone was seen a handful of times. CDR3 sequence (DNA): TGCAGCGCCCTACGGGGGAGCCTGGGCACAGATACGCAGTATTTT. Amino acid sequence: CSALRGSLGTDTQYF. V and J are TRBV29-1 and TRBJ2-3; tentatively, D is TRBD2 (6 bases). CDR3 length: 15 amino acids. Looked up from germline, CDR1 is SQVTM and CDR2 is ANQGSEA. Deletions cut 7 bases from V and 1 base from J, with 18 bases between.

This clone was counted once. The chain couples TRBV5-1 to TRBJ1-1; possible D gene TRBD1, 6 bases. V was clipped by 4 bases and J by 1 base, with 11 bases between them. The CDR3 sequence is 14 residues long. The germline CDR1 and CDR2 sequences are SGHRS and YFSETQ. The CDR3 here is CASSPPGQNTEAFF. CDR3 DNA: TGCGCCAGCAGCCCCCCGGGACAGAACACTGAAGCTTTCTTT.

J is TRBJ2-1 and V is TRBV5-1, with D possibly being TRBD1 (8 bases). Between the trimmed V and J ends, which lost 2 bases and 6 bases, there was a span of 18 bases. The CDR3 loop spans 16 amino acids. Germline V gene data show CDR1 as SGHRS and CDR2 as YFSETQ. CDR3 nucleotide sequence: TGCGCCAGCAGCTTACAGTTGACAGGGGAGGGCAATGAGCAGTTCTTC. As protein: CASSLQLTGEGNEQFF. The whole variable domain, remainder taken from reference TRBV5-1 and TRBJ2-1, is KAGVTQTPRYLIKTRGQQVTLSCSPISGHRSVSWYQQTPGQGLQFLFEYFSETQRNKGNFPGRFSGRQFSNSRSEMNVSTLELGDSALYLCASSLQLTGEGNEQFFGPGTRLTVL.

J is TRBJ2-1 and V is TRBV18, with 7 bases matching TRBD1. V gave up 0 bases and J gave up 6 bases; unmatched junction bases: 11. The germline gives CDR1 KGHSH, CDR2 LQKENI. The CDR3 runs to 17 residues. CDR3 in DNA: TGTGCCAGCTCACCACCTCAGACAGGGAGTCTTGGCAATGAGCAGTTCTTC. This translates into CASSPPQTGSLGNEQFF.

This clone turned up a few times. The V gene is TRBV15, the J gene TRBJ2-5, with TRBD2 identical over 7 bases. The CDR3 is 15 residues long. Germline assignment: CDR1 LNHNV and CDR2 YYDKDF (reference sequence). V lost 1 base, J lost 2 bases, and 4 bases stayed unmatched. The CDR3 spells CATSRAGGRQETQYF. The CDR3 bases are TGTGCCACCAGCAGAGCGGGAGGACGTCAAGAGACCCAGTACTTC. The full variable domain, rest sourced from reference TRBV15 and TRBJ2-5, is DAMVIQNPRYQVTQFGKPVTLSCSQTLNHNVMYWYQQKSSQAPKLLFHYYDKDFNNEADTPDNFQSRRPNTSFCFLDIRSPGLGDTAMYLCATSRAGGRQETQYFGPGTRLLVL.

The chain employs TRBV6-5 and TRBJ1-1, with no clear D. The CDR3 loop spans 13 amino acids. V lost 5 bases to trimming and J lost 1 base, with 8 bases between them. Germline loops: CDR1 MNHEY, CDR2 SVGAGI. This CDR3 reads CASSNSPNTEAFF. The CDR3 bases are TGTGCCAGCAGTAACAGCCCGAACACTGAAGCTTTCTTT.

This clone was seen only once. CDR3 residues: CASSSGLASTDTQYF. The DNA for the CDR3 is TGCGCCAGCAGCTCGGGACTGGCGAGCACAGATACGCAGTATTTT. The V call is TRBV5-1, the J call TRBJ2-3, with a tentative D call TRBD2 (6 bases). Germline V lookup: CDR1 SGHRS, CDR2 YFSETQ. The CDR3 has 15 residues. The ends were cut back, 3 bases at V and 0 bases at J, with 11 bases in the middle.

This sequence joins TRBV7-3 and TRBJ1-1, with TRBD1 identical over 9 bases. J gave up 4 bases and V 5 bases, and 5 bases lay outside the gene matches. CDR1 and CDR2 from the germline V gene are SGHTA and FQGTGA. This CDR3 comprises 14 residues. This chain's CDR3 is CASSRTGAITEAFF. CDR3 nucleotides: TGTGCCAGCAGCCGGACAGGGGCGATCACTGAAGCTTTCTTT.

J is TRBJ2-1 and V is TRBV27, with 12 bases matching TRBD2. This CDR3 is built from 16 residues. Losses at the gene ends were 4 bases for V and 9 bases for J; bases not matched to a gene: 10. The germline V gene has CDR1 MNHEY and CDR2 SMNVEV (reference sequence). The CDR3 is CASSSNLRLAGAEQFF. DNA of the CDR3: TGTGCCAGCAGTTCCAACCTTCGACTAGCGGGAGCTGAGCAGTTCTTC.

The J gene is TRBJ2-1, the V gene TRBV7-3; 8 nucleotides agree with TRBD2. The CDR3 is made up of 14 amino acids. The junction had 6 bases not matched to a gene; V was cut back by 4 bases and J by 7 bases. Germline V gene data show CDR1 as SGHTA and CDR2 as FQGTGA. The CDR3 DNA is TGTGCCAGCAGCTCGGGACTAGACACGAATGAGCAGTTCTTC. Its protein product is CASSSGLDTNEQFF.

The CDR3 loop reads CASSGTGSYEQYF. DNA of the CDR3: TGTGCCAGCTCCGGGACAGGGTCATACGAGCAGTACTTC. The chain couples TRBV18 to TRBJ2-7; 9 nucleotides match TRBD1. Per germline, CDR1 KGHSH and CDR2 LQKENI. The trim removed 6 bases at V and 4 bases at J, leaving 4 bases unmatched. The CDR3 totals 13 residues.

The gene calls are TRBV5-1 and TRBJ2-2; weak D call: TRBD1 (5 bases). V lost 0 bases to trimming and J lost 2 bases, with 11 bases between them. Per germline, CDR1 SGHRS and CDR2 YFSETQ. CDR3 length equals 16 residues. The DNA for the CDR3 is TGCGCCAGCAGCTTGGGAGTAGGGGATAACACCGGGGAGCTGTTTTTT. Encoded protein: CASSLGVGDNTGELFF.

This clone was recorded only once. The CDR3 nucleotides read TGTGCCAGCAGCTTGGATGGAGGCCGGTTTGAAGCTTTCTTT. Translating it yields CASSLDGGRFEAFF. This chain connects TRBV7-9 to TRBJ1-1; D is unresolved. Trimming pared 3 bases from V and 7 bases from J, leaving 15 bases between. Germline assignment: CDR1 SEHNR and CDR2 FQNEAQ (reference sequence). The CDR3 length is 14 residues.

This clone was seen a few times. The CDR3 DNA follows: TGTGCCAGCAGAGTAGACAGGTCTGGAAACACCATATATTTT. Amino acids: CASRVDRSGNTIYF. This chain links TRBV5-5 with TRBJ1-3; D possibly corresponds to TRBD1 (6 bases). This CDR3 is 14 amino acids long. CDR1 SGHKS and CDR2 YYEKEE come from the germline V gene (reference sequence). Trimming took 5 bases from V and 1 from J, leaving 10 bases between them.

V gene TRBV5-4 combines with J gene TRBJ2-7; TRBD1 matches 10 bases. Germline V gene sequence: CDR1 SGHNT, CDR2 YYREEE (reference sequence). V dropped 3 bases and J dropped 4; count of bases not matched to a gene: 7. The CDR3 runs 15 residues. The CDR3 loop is CASSYGTGDLYEQYF. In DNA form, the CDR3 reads TGTGCCAGCAGCTACGGGACAGGGGATTTATACGAGCAGTACTTC.

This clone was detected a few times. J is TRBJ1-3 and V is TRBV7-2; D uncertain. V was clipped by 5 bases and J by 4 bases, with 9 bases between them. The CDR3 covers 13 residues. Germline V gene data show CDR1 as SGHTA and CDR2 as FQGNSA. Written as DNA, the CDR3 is TGTGCCAGCAGCCAATTTCTAGGAAACACCATATATTTT. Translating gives CASSQFLGNTIYF.

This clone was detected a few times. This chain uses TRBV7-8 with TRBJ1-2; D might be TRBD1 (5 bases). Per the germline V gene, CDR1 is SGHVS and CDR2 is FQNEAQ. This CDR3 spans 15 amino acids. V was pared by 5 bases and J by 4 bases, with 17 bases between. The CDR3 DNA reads TGTGCCAGCAGCATGAGCACAGGTCCTCGCTATGGCTACACCTTC. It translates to CASSMSTGPRYGYTF.